This TCR beta chain emerged from a study of T cells in localized non-small cell lung cancer. This CDR3 has 11 residues. TCRdb's copy holds only in-frame clones and misses some; the assay was immunoSEQ multiplex PCR. Of 45,000 to 55,000 clones listed, 60% to 85% are singletons. This chain uses TRBV21-1 with TRBJ2-1; the D call of TRBD1 is as the table states it, not checked on the DNA. TRBV21-1 is recorded as a pseudogene. The sample consisted of peripheral blood, taken before any cancer treatment. The clonotype was recovered from a man between 40 and 70 years old with stage I squamous cell lung carcinoma. The CDR3 DNA reads as TGTGCCAGCAGCCCCACAGGGGAAAAATTCTTC. This codes for CASSPTGEKFF.